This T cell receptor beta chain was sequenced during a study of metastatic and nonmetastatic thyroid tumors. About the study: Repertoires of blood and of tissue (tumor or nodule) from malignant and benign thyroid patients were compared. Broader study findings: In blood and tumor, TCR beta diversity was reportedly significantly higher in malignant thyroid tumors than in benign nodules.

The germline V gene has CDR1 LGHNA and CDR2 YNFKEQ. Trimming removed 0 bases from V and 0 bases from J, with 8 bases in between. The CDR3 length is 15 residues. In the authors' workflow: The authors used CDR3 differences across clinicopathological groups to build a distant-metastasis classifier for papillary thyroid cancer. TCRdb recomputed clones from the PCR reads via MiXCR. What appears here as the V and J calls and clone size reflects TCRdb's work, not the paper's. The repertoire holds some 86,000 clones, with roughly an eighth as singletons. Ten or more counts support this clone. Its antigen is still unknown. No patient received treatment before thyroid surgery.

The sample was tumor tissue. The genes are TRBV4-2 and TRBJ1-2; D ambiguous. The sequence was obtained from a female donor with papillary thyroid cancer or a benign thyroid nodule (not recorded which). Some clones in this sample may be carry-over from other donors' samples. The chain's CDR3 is CASSQESRTNYGYTF. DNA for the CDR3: TGTGCCAGCAGCCAAGAGAGCCGGACTAACTATGGCTACACCTTC.